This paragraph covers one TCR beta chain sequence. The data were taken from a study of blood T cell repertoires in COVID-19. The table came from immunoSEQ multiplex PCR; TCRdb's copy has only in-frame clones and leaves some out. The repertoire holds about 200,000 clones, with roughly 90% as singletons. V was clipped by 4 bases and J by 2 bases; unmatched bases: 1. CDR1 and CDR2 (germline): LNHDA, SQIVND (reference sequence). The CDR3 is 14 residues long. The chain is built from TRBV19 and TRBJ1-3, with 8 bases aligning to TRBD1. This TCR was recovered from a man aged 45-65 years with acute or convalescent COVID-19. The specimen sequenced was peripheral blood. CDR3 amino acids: CASSTTGAGNTIYF. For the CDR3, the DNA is TGTGCCAGTAGTACGACAGGGGCTGGAAACACCATATATTTT.